A single sample gave rise to the 24 T cell receptor beta chains below, sequenced in a study of cytomegalovirus exposure and HLA in healthy donors. Vbeta (60) and Jbeta (13) primers were used in the PCR. Produced via immunoSEQ multiplex PCR; TCRdb's table is partial and in-frame only. The table lists over 100,000 clones, 55% to 80% of them singletons. Sequenced input: PBMCs. These receptors all come from a woman aged 30 to 39 in good health and CMV-seronegative.

This chain uses TRBV12-1 with TRBJ2-7; TRBD2 was called by the table and not checked on the DNA. TRBV12-1 is labeled a pseudogene. The CDR3 is 14 residues long. CDR3 nucleotides: TGTGCCAGCAGCTTTGCGCGGCAGAGTAACGAGCAGTACTTC. Translation: CASSFARQSNEQYF.

This clone was counted between two and nine times. The CDR3 loop is CSVIAGTTNTGELFF. CDR3 nucleotide sequence: TGCAGCGTCATCGCCGGGACAACGAACACCGGGGAGCTGTTTTTT. The chain uses TRBV29-1 and TRBJ2-2, with D perhaps TRBD1 (6 bases). The CDR3 consists of 15 residues. Germline CDR1 SQVTM, CDR2 ANQGSEA. Trimming took 6 bases from V and 0 from J, leaving 14 bases between them.

The rearrangement uses TRBV6-4 and TRBJ2-1; 9 bases are a match to TRBD2. The V and J ends lost 2 bases and 4 bases, in that order; junction bases with no gene match: 6. Germline lookup yields CDR1 MRHNA and CDR2 SNTAGT. The CDR3 spans 16 residues. Here the CDR3 DNA reads TGTGCCAGCAGTGACGAGGGGCTAGCGGGGTACAATGAGCAGTTCTTC. Translating gives CASSDEGLAGYNEQFF.

The chain uses TRBV4-1 and TRBJ1-4; D gene ambiguous. Trimming removed 0 bases from V and 11 bases from J, with 19 bases in between. CDR1 and CDR2 from the germline V gene are MGHRA and YSYEKL. The CDR3 is made up of 16 amino acids. The CDR3 region is CASSQDRELQSEKLFF. In nucleotides, the CDR3 is TGCGCCAGCAGCCAAGATCGGGAATTACAATCTGAGAAACTGTTTTTT.

The rearrangement links TRBV21-1 to TRBJ1-5; the D segment call TRBD1 is taken from the table without a DNA check. TRBV21-1 represents a pseudogene. The CDR3 loop spans 14 amino acids. For the CDR3, the DNA is TGTGCCAGCAGCAAAAAGGGGGCGGTTCAGCCCCAGCATTTT. Translated, it gives CASSKKGAVQPQHF.

This clone was seen a handful of times. The V and J genes are TRBV27 and TRBJ1-1; D is unclear. Germline-derived CDR1 and CDR2 are MNHEY and SMNVEV (reference sequence). V was clipped by 1 base and J by 1 base, with 10 bases between them. This CDR3 has 15 amino acids. CDR3 sequence (DNA): TGTGCCAGCAGTTTATTGGCAGGTGGGAACACTGAAGCTTTCTTT. Amino acid sequence: CASSLLAGGNTEAFF.

A few counts support this clone. CDR3 in amino acids: CASSTDRGLDTQYF. As DNA, the CDR3 is TGTGCCAGCAGTACGGACAGGGGGCTAGATACGCAGTATTTT. The chain employs TRBV28 and TRBJ2-3, with 11 bases lining up with TRBD1. The CDR3 has 14 residues. The trim removed 5 bases at V and 5 bases at J, leaving 3 bases unmatched. Germline V gene sequence: CDR1 MDHEN, CDR2 SYDVKM.

This chain joins TRBV4-1 and TRBJ2-7; 9 positions agree with TRBD1. CDR1 and CDR2 (germline): MGHRA, YSYEKL. The V gene end was trimmed by 1 base and the J gene end by 3 bases; junction bases not matched to a gene: 10. The CDR3 has 17 residues. CDR3 residues: CASSQGAPDRGNYEQYF. As DNA, the CDR3 is TGCGCCAGCAGCCAAGGCGCCCCGGACAGGGGTAACTACGAGCAGTACTTC.

DNA for the CDR3: TGCGCCAGCAGCCAAAACGAAGGGGCGACTGGCTACACCTTC. This sequence encodes CASSQNEGATGYTF. This chain joins TRBV5-1 and TRBJ1-2; maybe TRBD1 (5 bases). The CDR3 consists of 14 residues. From germline, CDR1 is SGHRS and CDR2 YFSETQ. V was cut by 4 bases and J by 7 bases, with 17 bases left in between.

J is TRBJ1-3 and V is TRBV6-5; D is unresolved. The germline V gene encodes CDR1 MNHEY and CDR2 SVGAGI. V shed 4 bases and J shed 0 bases, with 13 bases lying between them. CDR3 length: 16 residues. This CDR3 is CASSSIPYSSGNTIYF. Here the CDR3 DNA reads TGTGCCAGCAGTTCCATACCCTATAGCTCTGGAAACACCATATATTTT.

The chain links TRBV5-6 to TRBJ2-1; the match to TRBD2 covers 11 bases. The ends lost 0 bases at V and 3 bases at J; junction bases unmatched: 2. The CDR3 is made up of 16 amino acids. CDR1 and CDR2 from the germline V gene are SGHDT and YYEEEE. In nucleotides, the CDR3 is TGTGCCAGCAGCTTGGGCCTAGCGGGAGGCTACAATGAGCAGTTCTTC. As protein: CASSLGLAGGYNEQFF.

V usage is TRBV19 and J usage is TRBJ2-1; 16 nucleotides match TRBD2. Germline CDR1 and CDR2: LNHDA and SQIVND (reference sequence). V was clipped by 4 bases and J by 7 bases; unmatched bases: 4. The CDR3 covers 16 residues. The CDR3 here is CASSTGLAGGANEQFF. For the CDR3, the DNA is TGTGCCAGTAGTACGGGACTAGCGGGAGGGGCAAATGAGCAGTTCTTC.

The chain links TRBV6-1 to TRBJ1-3; 7 bases line up with TRBD1. V shed 0 bases and J 0 bases; nucleotides not matched to a gene: 2. From germline, CDR1 is MNHNS and CDR2 SASEGT. The CDR3 has 16 residues. The CDR3 loop reads CASSEAPGGSGNTIYF. The DNA for the CDR3 is TGTGCCAGCAGTGAAGCACCAGGGGGCTCTGGAAACACCATATATTTT.

The sample holds one count of this clone. The chain links TRBV7-3 to TRBJ2-2, with TRBD1 identical over 10 bases. With V trimmed by 5 bases and J by 6 bases, 0 bases remained unmatched. This CDR3 comprises 13 residues. The germline CDR1 and CDR2 sequences are SGHTA and FQGTGA. CDR3 in amino acids: CASSGTGAGELFF. The CDR3 DNA follows: TGTGCCAGCAGCGGGACAGGGGCCGGGGAGCTGTTTTTT.

The rearrangement joins TRBV30 to TRBJ2-3; D is perhaps TRBD1 (6 bases). In germline, CDR1 is GTSNPN, CDR2 SVGIG (reference sequence). V was trimmed by 0 bases and J by 5 bases, leaving 6 bases between them. CDR3 length: 12 residues. The CDR3 loop reads CAWSVGGDTQYF. DNA for the CDR3: TGTGCCTGGAGTGTAGGGGGAGATACGCAGTATTTT.

The J gene is TRBJ2-3, the V gene TRBV9, with 13 bases identical to TRBD2. J lost 0 bases, V lost 0 bases, and 4 bases had no gene match. Germline CDR1 reads SGDLS; CDR2 reads YYNGEE. The CDR3 sequence is 18 residues long. CDR3 DNA sequence: TGTGCCAGCAGCGTAGGACTAGCGGGAGGTGGTAGCACAGATACGCAGTATTTT. Residues: CASSVGLAGGGSTDTQYF.

The chain links TRBV6-1 to TRBJ1-5; D might be TRBD1 (6 bases). This CDR3 is 15 amino acids long. V lost 8 bases to trimming and J lost 6 bases, with 20 bases between them. CDR1 and CDR2 (germline): MNHNS, SASEGT. The DNA of the CDR3 is TGTGCCAGCTCGGAGGGGGGGGCCCCAAGTCAGCCCCAGCATTTT. Encoded protein: CASSEGGAPSQPQHF.

The CDR3 region has the DNA TGTGCCAGCAGTTTATCTCGCGGAGATACGCAGTATTTT. As protein: CASSLSRGDTQYF. This chain connects TRBV27 to TRBJ2-3; no firm D call. The length of the CDR3 is 13 residues. V was clipped by 0 bases and J by 5 bases, with 6 bases between them. Germline CDR1 reads MNHEY; CDR2 reads SMNVEV (reference sequence).

The chain links TRBV5-1 to TRBJ2-7, with TRBD1 identical over 7 bases. The CDR3 covers 20 residues. J lost 2 bases, V lost 4 bases, and 24 bases had no gene match. Germline assignment: CDR1 SGHRS and CDR2 YFSETQ. CDR3 coding DNA: TGCGCCAGCAGCCTATGGCGTCCAGGGGGAGAGTTGTTGGCAACCTACGAGCAGTACTTC. It is translated as CASSLWRPGGELLATYEQYF.

V usage is TRBV18 and J usage is TRBJ2-1; 13 nucleotides match TRBD2. V lost 0 bases to trimming and J lost 10 bases; unmatched junction nucleotides: 6. The CDR3 consists of 16 residues. From germline, CDR1 is KGHSH and CDR2 LQKENI. Written as DNA, the CDR3 is TGTGCCAGCTCACCACCGGGACTAGCGGGGTTAAGGGAGCAGTTCTTC. As protein: CASSPPGLAGLREQFF. The full variable domain, in which reference TRBV18 and TRBJ2-1 provide the parts outside the CDR3, is NAGVMQNPRHLVRRRGQEARLRCSPMKGHSHVYWYRQLPEEGLKFMVYLQKENIIDESGMPKERFSAEFPKEGPSILRIQQVVRGDSAAYFCASSPPGLAGLREQFFGPGTRLTVL.

The J gene is TRBJ2-5, the V gene TRBV28; 7 bases map to TRBD1. The germline gives CDR1 MDHEN, CDR2 SYDVKM. Trimming at V came to 4 bases and at J to 4 bases, leaving 9 bases not matched to a gene. The CDR3 extends over 15 amino acids. This chain's CDR3 is CASSSPDRLGETQYF. The DNA for the CDR3 is TGTGCCAGCAGTTCCCCGGACAGGCTAGGAGAGACCCAGTACTTC.

The rearrangement joins TRBV4-2 to TRBJ2-3; 10 positions match TRBD2. CDR3 length equals 16 residues. The germline V gene has CDR1 LGHNA and CDR2 YNFKEQ. The V segment lost 1 base and the J segment 4 bases; nucleotides outside the gene matches: 5. CDR3 residues: CASSQASGRAADTQYF. CDR3 DNA sequence: TGTGCCAGCAGCCAAGCAAGCGGGAGGGCCGCAGATACGCAGTATTTT.

This clone was detected only a few times. The chain recombines TRBV7-8 with TRBJ2-7; D perhaps matches TRBD2 (5 bases). Germline V lookup: CDR1 SGHVS, CDR2 FQNEAQ. V gave up 1 base and J gave up 0 bases, with 10 bases separating them. The CDR3 is 15 residues long. The CDR3 DNA sequence: TGTGCCAGCAGCTTAGAACCGGGGTACTCCTACGAGCAGTACTTC. Residues: CASSLEPGYSYEQYF.

The chain couples TRBV11-2 to TRBJ2-5; D not certain. Germline-derived CDR1 and CDR2 are SGHAT and FQNNGV. The CDR3 spans 12 residues. The V and J ends lost 3 bases and 5 bases respectively, with 7 bases between them. The CDR3 loop reads CASSFHEETQYF. In DNA, the CDR3 is TGTGCCAGCAGCTTCCATGAGGAGACCCAGTACTTC.